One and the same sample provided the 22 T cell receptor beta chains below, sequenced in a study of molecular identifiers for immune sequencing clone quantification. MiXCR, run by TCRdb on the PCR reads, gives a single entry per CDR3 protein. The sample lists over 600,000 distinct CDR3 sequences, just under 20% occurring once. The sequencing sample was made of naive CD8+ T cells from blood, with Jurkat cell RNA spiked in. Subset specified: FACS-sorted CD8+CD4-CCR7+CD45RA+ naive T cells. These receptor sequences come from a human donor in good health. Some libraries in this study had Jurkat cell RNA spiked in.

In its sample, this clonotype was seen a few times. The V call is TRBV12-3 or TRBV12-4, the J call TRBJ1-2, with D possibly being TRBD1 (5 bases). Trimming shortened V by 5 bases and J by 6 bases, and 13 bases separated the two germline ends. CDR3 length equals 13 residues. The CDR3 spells CASSPPGVDGYTF. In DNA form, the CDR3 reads TGTGCCAGCAGTCCTCCGGGGGTAGATGGCTACACCTTC.

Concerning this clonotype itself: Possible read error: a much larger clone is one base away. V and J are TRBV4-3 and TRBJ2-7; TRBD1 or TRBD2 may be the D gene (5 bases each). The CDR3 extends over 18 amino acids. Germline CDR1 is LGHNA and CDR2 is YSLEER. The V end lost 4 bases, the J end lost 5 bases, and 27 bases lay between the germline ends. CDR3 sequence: CASSLDVQGAGLAHEQYF. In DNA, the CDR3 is TGCGCCAGCAGCCTAGATGTCCAAGGGGCAGGGCTAGCCCACGAGCAGTACTTC.

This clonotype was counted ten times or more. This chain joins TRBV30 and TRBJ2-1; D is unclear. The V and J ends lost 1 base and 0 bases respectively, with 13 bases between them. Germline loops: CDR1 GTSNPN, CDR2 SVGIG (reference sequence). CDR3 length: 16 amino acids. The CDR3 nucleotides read TGTGCCTGGAGTGACCTAGGCCATAGCTCCTACAATGAGCAGTTCTTC. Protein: CAWSDLGHSSYNEQFF.

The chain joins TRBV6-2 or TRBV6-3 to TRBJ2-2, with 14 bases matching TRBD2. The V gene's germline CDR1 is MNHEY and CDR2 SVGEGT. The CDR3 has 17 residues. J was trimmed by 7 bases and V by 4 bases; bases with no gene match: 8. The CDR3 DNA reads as TGTGCCAGCAGTTCGATGGGACTAGCGGGAGAGGACGGGGAGCTGTTTTTT. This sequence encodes CASSSMGLAGEDGELFF.

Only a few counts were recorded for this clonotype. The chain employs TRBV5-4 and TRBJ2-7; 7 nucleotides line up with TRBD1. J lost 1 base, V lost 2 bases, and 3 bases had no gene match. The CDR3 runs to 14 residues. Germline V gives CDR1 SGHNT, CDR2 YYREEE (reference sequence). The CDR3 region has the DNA TGTGCCAGCAGCTTCACAGGGGTGTCCTACGAGCAGTACTTC. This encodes CASSFTGVSYEQYF.

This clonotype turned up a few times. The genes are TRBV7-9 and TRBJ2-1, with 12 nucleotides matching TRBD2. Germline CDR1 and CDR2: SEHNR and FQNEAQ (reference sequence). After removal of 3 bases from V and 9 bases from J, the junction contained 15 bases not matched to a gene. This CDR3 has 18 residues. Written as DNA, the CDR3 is TGTGCCAGCAGCTTGGCCCAGCCCCTAGCGGGAGGGCCCTTTGAGCAGTTCTTC. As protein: CASSLAQPLAGGPFEQFF.

This chain's CDR3 is CATSETGTEQYF. Written as DNA, the CDR3 is TGTGCCACCAGTGAAACCGGGACTGAGCAGTACTTC. The rearrangement links TRBV24-1 to TRBJ2-7; possibly TRBD2 for D (6 bases). The germline V and J ends were trimmed by 4 bases and 7 bases, with 10 bases remaining between them. The CDR3 is made up of 12 amino acids. Germline values: CDR1 KGHDR, CDR2 SFDVKD.

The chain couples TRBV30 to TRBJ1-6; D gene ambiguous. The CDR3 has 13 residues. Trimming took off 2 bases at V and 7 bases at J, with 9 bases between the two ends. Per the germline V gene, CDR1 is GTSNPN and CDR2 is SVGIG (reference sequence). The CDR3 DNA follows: TGTGCCTGGAGTTTGGGCTCGAATTCACCCCTCCACTTT. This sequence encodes CAWSLGSNSPLHF.

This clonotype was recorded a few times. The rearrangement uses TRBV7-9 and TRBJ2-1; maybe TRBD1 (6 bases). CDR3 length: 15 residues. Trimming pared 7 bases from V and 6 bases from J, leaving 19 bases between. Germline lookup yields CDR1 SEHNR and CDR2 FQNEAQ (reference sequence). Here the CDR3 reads CASKSRTDLSNEQFF. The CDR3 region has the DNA TGTGCCAGCAAATCTAGGACAGACCTATCCAATGAGCAGTTCTTC.

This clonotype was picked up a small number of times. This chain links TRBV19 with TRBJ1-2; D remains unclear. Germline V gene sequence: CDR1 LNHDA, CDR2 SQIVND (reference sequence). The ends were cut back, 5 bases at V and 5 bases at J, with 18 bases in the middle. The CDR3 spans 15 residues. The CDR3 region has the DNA TGTGCCAGTAGTGGGAAGACGACGGACCGTTATGGCTACACCTTC. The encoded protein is CASSGKTTDRYGYTF.

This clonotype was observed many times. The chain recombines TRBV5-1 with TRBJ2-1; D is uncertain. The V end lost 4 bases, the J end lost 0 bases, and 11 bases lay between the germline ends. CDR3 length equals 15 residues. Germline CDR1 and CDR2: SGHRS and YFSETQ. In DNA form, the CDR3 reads TGCGCCAGCAGCAATTACTTGAGCTCCTACAATGAGCAGTTCTTC. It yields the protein CASSNYLSSYNEQFF.

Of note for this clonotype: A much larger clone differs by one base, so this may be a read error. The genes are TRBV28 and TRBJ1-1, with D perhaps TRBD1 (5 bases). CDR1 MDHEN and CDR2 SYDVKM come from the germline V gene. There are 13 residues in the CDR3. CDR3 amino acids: CASKDSMNTGAFF. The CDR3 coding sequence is TGTGCCAGCAAAGACAGTATGAACACTGGAGCTTTCTTT.

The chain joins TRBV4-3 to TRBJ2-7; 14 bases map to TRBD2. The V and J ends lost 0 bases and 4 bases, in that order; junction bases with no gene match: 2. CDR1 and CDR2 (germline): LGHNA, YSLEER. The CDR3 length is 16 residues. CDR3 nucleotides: TGCGCCAGCAGCCAAGACGGGACTAGCGGGAGTTACGAGCAGTACTTC. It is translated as CASSQDGTSGSYEQYF.

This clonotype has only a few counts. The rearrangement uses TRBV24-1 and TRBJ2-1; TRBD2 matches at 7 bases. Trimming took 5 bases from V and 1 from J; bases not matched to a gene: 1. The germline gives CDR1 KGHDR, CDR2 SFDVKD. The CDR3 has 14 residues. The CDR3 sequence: CATSGGGSYNEQFF. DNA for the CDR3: TGTGCCACCAGTGGGGGGGGGTCCTACAATGAGCAGTTCTTC.

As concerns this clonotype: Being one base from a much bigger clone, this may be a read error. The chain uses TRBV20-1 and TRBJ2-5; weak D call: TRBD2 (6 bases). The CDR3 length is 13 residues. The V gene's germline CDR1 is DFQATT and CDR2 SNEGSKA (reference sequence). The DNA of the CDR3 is TGCAGTGCTAGCTCGGGGGACCAAGAGACCCGGTACTTC. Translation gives CSASSGDQETRYF.

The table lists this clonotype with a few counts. The CDR3 DNA is TGTGCCAGTAGTATCCGACACCCAACTAATGAAAAACTGTTTTTT. Translated, it gives CASSIRHPTNEKLFF. V usage is TRBV19 and J usage is TRBJ1-4; D remains unclear. V lost 3 bases, J lost 0 bases, and 8 bases lay in between. Germline CDR1 is LNHDA and CDR2 is SQIVND (reference sequence). The CDR3 consists of 15 residues.

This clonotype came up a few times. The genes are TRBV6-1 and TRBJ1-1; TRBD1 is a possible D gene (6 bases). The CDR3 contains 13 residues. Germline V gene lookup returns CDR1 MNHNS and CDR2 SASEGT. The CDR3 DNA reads TGTGCTTCGCCGGGGGCCCAGAACACTGAAGCTTTCTTT. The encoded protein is CASPGAQNTEAFF.

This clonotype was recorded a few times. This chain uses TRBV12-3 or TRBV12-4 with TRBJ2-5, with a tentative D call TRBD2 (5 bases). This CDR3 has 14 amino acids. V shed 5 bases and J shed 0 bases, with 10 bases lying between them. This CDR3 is CASSPPDYQETQYF. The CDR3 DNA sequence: TGTGCCAGCAGTCCTCCGGACTACCAAGAGACCCAGTACTTC.

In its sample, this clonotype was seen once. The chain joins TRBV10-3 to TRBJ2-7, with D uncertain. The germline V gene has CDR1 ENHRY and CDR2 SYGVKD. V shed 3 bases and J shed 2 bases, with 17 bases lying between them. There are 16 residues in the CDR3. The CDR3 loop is CAISETIDTSPYEQYF. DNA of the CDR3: TGTGCCATCAGTGAAACCATCGACACCAGCCCCTACGAGCAGTACTTC.

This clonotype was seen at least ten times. The CDR3 DNA is TGTGCCAGCAGCATGGGCGCGACTACAGATACGCAGTATTTT. It translates to CASSMGATTDTQYF. The chain recombines TRBV7-3 with TRBJ2-3; D gene ambiguous. This CDR3 region has 14 residues. CDR1 is SGHTA, CDR2 FQGTGA, per germline. The ends were cut back, 5 bases at V and 3 bases at J, with 12 bases in the middle.

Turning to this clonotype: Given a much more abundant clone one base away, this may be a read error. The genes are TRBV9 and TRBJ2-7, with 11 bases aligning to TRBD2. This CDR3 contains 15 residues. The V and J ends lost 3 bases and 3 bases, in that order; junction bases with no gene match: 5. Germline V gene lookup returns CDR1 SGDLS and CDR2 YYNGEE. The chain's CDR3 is CASSAGTSGNYEQYF. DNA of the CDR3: TGTGCCAGCAGCGCAGGGACTAGCGGAAACTACGAGCAGTACTTC. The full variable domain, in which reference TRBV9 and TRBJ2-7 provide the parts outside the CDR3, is DSGVTQTPKHLITATGQRVTLRCSPRSGDLSVYWYQQSLDQGLQFLIQYYNGEERAKGNILERFSAQQFPDLHSELNLSSLELGDSALYFCASSAGTSGNYEQYFGPGTRLTVT.

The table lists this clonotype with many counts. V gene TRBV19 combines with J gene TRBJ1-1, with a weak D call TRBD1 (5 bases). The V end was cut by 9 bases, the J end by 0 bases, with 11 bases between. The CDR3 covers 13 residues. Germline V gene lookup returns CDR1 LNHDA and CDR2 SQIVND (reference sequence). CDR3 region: CARMTVMNTEAFF. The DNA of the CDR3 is TGTGCCAGGATGACAGTCATGAACACTGAAGCTTTCTTT.